These T cell receptor beta chains were read from a single sample in a study of T cell responses to AZD1222 COVID-19 vaccine. TCRdb's copy holds only in-frame clones and misses some; the assay was immunoSEQ multiplex PCR. In the table there are about 120,000 clones, around 90% of which are singletons. The sample in question was peripheral blood, obtained on day 0 of AZD1222 vaccination. These receptors all come from an adult in good health. Each CDR3 is given with its conserved first and last residue. A D gene is named only where the DNA matches it firmly. Expanded clones are given a class, and other clones once, few, many or no size at all.

d_gene: TRBD2
abundance: .
j_gene: TRBJ2-1
v_gene: TRBV11-2
CDR3nt: TGTGCCAGCAGCTTATACAGGACTAGCGGGAGAGGAAATGAGCAGTTCTTC
CDR3aa: CASSLYRTSGRGNEQFF

d_gene: .
abundance: .
j_gene: TRBJ1-5
v_gene: TRBV5-6
CDR3nt: TGTGCCAGCAGCTTCACGGGGGCTCAGCCCCAGCATTTT
CDR3aa: CASSFTGAQPQHF

d_gene: .
abundance: .
j_gene: TRBJ1-4
v_gene: TRBV5-5
CDR3nt: TGTGCCAGCAGCCTGGCGGGGGCGTGGGCAACTAATGAAAAACTGTTTTTT
CDR3aa: CASSLAGAWATNEKLFF

d_gene: TRBD2
abundance: .
j_gene: TRBJ2-5
v_gene: TRBV11-2
CDR3nt: TGTGCCAGCAGCTTAGCGGGCCTAGCGGGAGAACAAGAGACCCAGTACTTC
CDR3aa: CASSLAGLAGEQETQYF

d_gene: .
abundance: .
j_gene: TRBJ2-3
v_gene: TRBV18
CDR3nt: TGTGCCAGCTCACCTCAACGGAGCACAGATACGCAGTATTTT
CDR3aa: CASSPQRSTDTQYF

d_gene: .
abundance: .
j_gene: TRBJ2-1
v_gene: TRBV30
CDR3nt: TGTGCCTGGAGTCGACAGTTTGGCTACAATGAGCAGTTCTTC
CDR3aa: CAWSRQFGYNEQFF

d_gene: .
abundance: .
j_gene: TRBJ1-5
v_gene: TRBV18
CDR3nt: TGTGCCAGCTTAGGTTCGTTAACAGGTGATCAGCCCCAGCATTTT
CDR3aa: CASLGSLTGDQPQHF

d_gene: .
abundance: .
j_gene: TRBJ1-2
v_gene: TRBV6-5
CDR3nt: TGTGCCAGCAGTTACCGGCAGAACTATGGCTACACCTTC
CDR3aa: CASSYRQNYGYTF

d_gene: .
abundance: .
j_gene: TRBJ2-7
v_gene: TRBV7-9
CDR3nt: TGTGCCAGCAGCTTAGCGGCTGGGCCCTCCTACGAGCAGTACTTC
CDR3aa: CASSLAAGPSYEQYF

d_gene: .
abundance: .
j_gene: TRBJ2-7
v_gene: TRBV24-1
CDR3nt: TGTGCCACCAGTGGACCACACAGAAACTACGAGCAGTACTTC
CDR3aa: CATSGPHRNYEQYF

d_gene: .
abundance: once
j_gene: TRBJ2-2
v_gene: TRBV6-5
CDR3nt: TGTGCCAGCACCATTATAGGCACCGGGGAGCTGTTTTTT
CDR3aa: CASTIIGTGELFF

d_gene: TRBD1
abundance: .
j_gene: TRBJ1-1
v_gene: TRBV2
CDR3nt: TGTGCCAGCAGTACCGGGACAGGGACGAACACTGAAGCTTTCTTT
CDR3aa: CASSTGTGTNTEAFF

d_gene: .
abundance: once
j_gene: TRBJ1-6
v_gene: TRBV27
CDR3nt: TGTGCCAGCAGTTCACGGAGGGGGGCAGGGAGTAATTCACCCCTCCACTTT
CDR3aa: CASSSRRGAGSNSPLHF

d_gene: .
abundance: .
j_gene: TRBJ1-1
v_gene: TRBV9
CDR3nt: TGTGCCAGCAGCGTAGGGTTAAGGGGCAGCACCAGAGATGAGACTGAAGCTTTCTTT
CDR3aa: CASSVGLRGSTRDETEAFF

d_gene: TRBD1
abundance: .
j_gene: TRBJ1-5
v_gene: TRBV2
CDR3nt: TGTGCCAGCAGTGGTTACGGGACAGGGGTGGATCAGCCCCAGCATTTT
CDR3aa: CASSGYGTGVDQPQHF

d_gene: TRBD1
abundance: .
j_gene: TRBJ2-7
v_gene: TRBV30
CDR3nt: TGTGCCTGGACTCTGAGGGACAGGGACACCTACGAGCAGTACTTC
CDR3aa: CAWTLRDRDTYEQYF

d_gene: .
abundance: few
j_gene: TRBJ2-7
v_gene: TRBV7-9
CDR3nt: TGTGCCAGCAGCTTATTGGGGGGCACCTACGAGCAGTACTTC
CDR3aa: CASSLLGGTYEQYF

d_gene: .
abundance: .
j_gene: TRBJ2-7
v_gene: TRBV5-4
CDR3nt: TGTGCCAGCAGCGACGCAGGGGCCAAGGTCGAGCAGTACTTC
CDR3aa: CASSDAGAKVEQYF

d_gene: TRBD1
abundance: once
j_gene: TRBJ1-3
v_gene: TRBV3-1/TRBV3-2
CDR3nt: TGTGCCAGCAGCCAGACAGGGGCCCCTGGAAACACCATATATTTT
CDR3aa: CASSQTGAPGNTIYF

d_gene: .
abundance: .
j_gene: TRBJ1-2
v_gene: TRBV30
CDR3nt: TGTGCCTGGCGGCACCAATTCCGGGACAACTTCTATGGCTACACCTTC
CDR3aa: CAWRHQFRDNFYGYTF

d_gene: TRBD1
abundance: .
j_gene: TRBJ1-6
v_gene: TRBV5-1
CDR3nt: TGCGCCAGCAGCTTGGACAGGGGAAATTCACCCCTCCACTTT
CDR3aa: CASSLDRGNSPLHF

d_gene: .
abundance: .
j_gene: TRBJ1-2
v_gene: TRBV28
CDR3nt: TGTGCCAGCAGAAAGACAGAGTATGGCTACACCTTC
CDR3aa: CASRKTEYGYTF

d_gene: TRBD1
abundance: once
j_gene: TRBJ2-4
v_gene: TRBV2
CDR3nt: TGTGCCAGCAGCGCTGGACAGGAGAGTACCAAAAACATTCAGTACTTC
CDR3aa: CASSAGQESTKNIQYF

d_gene: .
abundance: .
j_gene: TRBJ1-4
v_gene: TRBV11-2
CDR3nt: TGTGCCAGCAGCTTATCCGGATGGGATAATGAAAAACTGTTTTTT
CDR3aa: CASSLSGWDNEKLFF

d_gene: TRBD1
abundance: .
j_gene: TRBJ1-2
v_gene: TRBV30
CDR3nt: TGTGCCTGGAGTGTACCTGGGACAGGCCCGATCGTCACCTTC
CDR3aa: CAWSVPGTGPIVTF

d_gene: .
abundance: many
j_gene: TRBJ1-1
v_gene: TRBV5-1
CDR3nt: TGCGCCAGCAGCTCGATACAGACAGGAGGTGAAGCTTTCTTT
CDR3aa: CASSSIQTGGEAFF

d_gene: .
abundance: .
j_gene: TRBJ1-1
v_gene: TRBV5-4
CDR3nt: TGTGCCAGCAGCTTAGATTGGGTGAACACTGAAGCTTTCTTT
CDR3aa: CASSLDWVNTEAFF

d_gene: .
abundance: once
j_gene: TRBJ2-7
v_gene: TRBV7-9
CDR3nt: TGTGCCAGCAGCTCACTCTTCGGGAAGATTGCCTACGAGCAGTACTTC
CDR3aa: CASSSLFGKIAYEQYF

d_gene: TRBD1
abundance: .
j_gene: TRBJ1-2
v_gene: TRBV28
CDR3nt: TGTGCCAGCAGTCTCCCGACAGGGGCGCCCCTTAACTATGGCTACACCTTC
CDR3aa: CASSLPTGAPLNYGYTF

d_gene: .
abundance: .
j_gene: TRBJ1-6
v_gene: TRBV16
CDR3nt: TGTGCCAGCAGCCAATCGGGCGGAAATAATTCACCCCTCCACTTT
CDR3aa: CASSQSGGNNSPLHF

d_gene: TRBD1
abundance: .
j_gene: TRBJ1-6
v_gene: TRBV11-1
CDR3nt: TGTGCCAGCAGCCCCACCGGGACAGATAATTCACCCCTCCACTTT
CDR3aa: CASSPTGTDNSPLHF

d_gene: TRBD1
abundance: .
j_gene: TRBJ2-2
v_gene: TRBV5-1
CDR3nt: TGCGCCAGCAGCTTGAAAAGTGAAAGGGGACAGGGGTCCACCGGGGAGCTGTTTTTT
CDR3aa: CASSLKSERGQGSTGELFF

d_gene: .
abundance: .
j_gene: TRBJ1-3
v_gene: TRBV7-8
CDR3nt: TGTGCCAGCAGCTTATTTATTGGGGGCTCTGGAAACACCATATATTTT
CDR3aa: CASSLFIGGSGNTIYF

d_gene: .
abundance: .
j_gene: TRBJ1-5
v_gene: TRBV2
CDR3nt: TGTGCCAGCAGTGTGGGACTCTTAGGCAATCAGCCCCAGCATTTT
CDR3aa: CASSVGLLGNQPQHF

d_gene: TRBD1
abundance: .
j_gene: TRBJ1-2
v_gene: TRBV6-5
CDR3nt: TGTGCCAGCTCACGGAGGGACAGGGTATTCTTTGGCTACACCTTC
CDR3aa: CASSRRDRVFFGYTF

d_gene: TRBD1
abundance: .
j_gene: TRBJ2-6
v_gene: TRBV5-1
CDR3nt: TGCGCCAGCAGCTTGGAGGGACAGACTGGGGCCAACGTCCTGACTTTC
CDR3aa: CASSLEGQTGANVLTF

d_gene: .
abundance: .
j_gene: TRBJ2-3
v_gene: TRBV19
CDR3nt: TGTGCCAGTAGGTTAGGATATACGCAGTATTTT
CDR3aa: CASRLGYTQYF

d_gene: .
abundance: .
j_gene: TRBJ1-6
v_gene: TRBV7-3
CDR3nt: TGTGCCAGCAGCCACACAGGGAATTCACCCCTCCACTTT
CDR3aa: CASSHTGNSPLHF

d_gene: .
abundance: .
j_gene: TRBJ1-1
v_gene: TRBV7-9
CDR3nt: TGTGCCAGCAGCTTTCAGAAGAACACTGAAGCTTTCTTT
CDR3aa: CASSFQKNTEAFF

d_gene: .
abundance: .
j_gene: TRBJ1-4
v_gene: TRBV28
CDR3nt: TGTGCCAGCTGGGGGAGCGGGCAAAATGAAAAACTGTTTTTT
CDR3aa: CASWGSGQNEKLFF

d_gene: .
abundance: .
j_gene: TRBJ1-5
v_gene: TRBV20-1
CDR3nt: TGCAGTGCTAGTGGGCTGAGCGGGAGCAATCAGCCCCAGCATTTT
CDR3aa: CSASGLSGSNQPQHF

d_gene: .
abundance: .
j_gene: TRBJ1-1
v_gene: TRBV2
CDR3nt: TGTGCCAGCAGTGCCCCACAGGGCCTGGGCACTGAAGCTTTCTTT
CDR3aa: CASSAPQGLGTEAFF

d_gene: TRBD1
abundance: .
j_gene: TRBJ1-4
v_gene: TRBV3-1/TRBV3-2
CDR3nt: TGTGCCAGCAGCCTACAGGGGCAGGGTAATGAAAAACTGTTTTTT
CDR3aa: CASSLQGQGNEKLFF

d_gene: TRBD1
abundance: .
j_gene: TRBJ1-1
v_gene: TRBV9
CDR3nt: TGTGCCAGCAGCTTACGTCCCGGGACAGGGTCGGACACTGAAGCTTTCTTT
CDR3aa: CASSLRPGTGSDTEAFF

d_gene: TRBD1
abundance: .
j_gene: TRBJ2-7
v_gene: TRBV27
CDR3nt: TGTGCCAGCAGTTTATGGGACAGACTTTACGAGCAGTACTTC
CDR3aa: CASSLWDRLYEQYF

d_gene: .
abundance: .
j_gene: TRBJ2-2
v_gene: TRBV5-1
CDR3nt: TGCGCCAGCAGCTTGGTTGGGTACACCGGGGAGCTGTTTTTT
CDR3aa: CASSLVGYTGELFF

d_gene: .
abundance: .
j_gene: TRBJ2-7
v_gene: TRBV28
CDR3nt: TGTGCCAGCACTGGGGCCTCTCCTCCCTACGAGCAGTACTTC
CDR3aa: CASTGASPPYEQYF

d_gene: .
abundance: .
j_gene: TRBJ1-1
v_gene: TRBV5-8
CDR3nt: TGTGCCAGCAGCCGTAGGGGGGACGGGTATTACACTGAAGCTTTCTTT
CDR3aa: CASSRRGDGYYTEAFF

d_gene: TRBD2
abundance: few
j_gene: TRBJ2-7
v_gene: TRBV27
CDR3nt: TGTGCCAGTAGCGGGAGGGTCGACGAGCAGTACTTC
CDR3aa: CASSGRVDEQYF

d_gene: .
abundance: once
j_gene: TRBJ1-1
v_gene: TRBV30
CDR3nt: TGTGCCTGGTACCCGACAGTCCTCATGAACACTGAAGCTTTCTTT
CDR3aa: CAWYPTVLMNTEAFF